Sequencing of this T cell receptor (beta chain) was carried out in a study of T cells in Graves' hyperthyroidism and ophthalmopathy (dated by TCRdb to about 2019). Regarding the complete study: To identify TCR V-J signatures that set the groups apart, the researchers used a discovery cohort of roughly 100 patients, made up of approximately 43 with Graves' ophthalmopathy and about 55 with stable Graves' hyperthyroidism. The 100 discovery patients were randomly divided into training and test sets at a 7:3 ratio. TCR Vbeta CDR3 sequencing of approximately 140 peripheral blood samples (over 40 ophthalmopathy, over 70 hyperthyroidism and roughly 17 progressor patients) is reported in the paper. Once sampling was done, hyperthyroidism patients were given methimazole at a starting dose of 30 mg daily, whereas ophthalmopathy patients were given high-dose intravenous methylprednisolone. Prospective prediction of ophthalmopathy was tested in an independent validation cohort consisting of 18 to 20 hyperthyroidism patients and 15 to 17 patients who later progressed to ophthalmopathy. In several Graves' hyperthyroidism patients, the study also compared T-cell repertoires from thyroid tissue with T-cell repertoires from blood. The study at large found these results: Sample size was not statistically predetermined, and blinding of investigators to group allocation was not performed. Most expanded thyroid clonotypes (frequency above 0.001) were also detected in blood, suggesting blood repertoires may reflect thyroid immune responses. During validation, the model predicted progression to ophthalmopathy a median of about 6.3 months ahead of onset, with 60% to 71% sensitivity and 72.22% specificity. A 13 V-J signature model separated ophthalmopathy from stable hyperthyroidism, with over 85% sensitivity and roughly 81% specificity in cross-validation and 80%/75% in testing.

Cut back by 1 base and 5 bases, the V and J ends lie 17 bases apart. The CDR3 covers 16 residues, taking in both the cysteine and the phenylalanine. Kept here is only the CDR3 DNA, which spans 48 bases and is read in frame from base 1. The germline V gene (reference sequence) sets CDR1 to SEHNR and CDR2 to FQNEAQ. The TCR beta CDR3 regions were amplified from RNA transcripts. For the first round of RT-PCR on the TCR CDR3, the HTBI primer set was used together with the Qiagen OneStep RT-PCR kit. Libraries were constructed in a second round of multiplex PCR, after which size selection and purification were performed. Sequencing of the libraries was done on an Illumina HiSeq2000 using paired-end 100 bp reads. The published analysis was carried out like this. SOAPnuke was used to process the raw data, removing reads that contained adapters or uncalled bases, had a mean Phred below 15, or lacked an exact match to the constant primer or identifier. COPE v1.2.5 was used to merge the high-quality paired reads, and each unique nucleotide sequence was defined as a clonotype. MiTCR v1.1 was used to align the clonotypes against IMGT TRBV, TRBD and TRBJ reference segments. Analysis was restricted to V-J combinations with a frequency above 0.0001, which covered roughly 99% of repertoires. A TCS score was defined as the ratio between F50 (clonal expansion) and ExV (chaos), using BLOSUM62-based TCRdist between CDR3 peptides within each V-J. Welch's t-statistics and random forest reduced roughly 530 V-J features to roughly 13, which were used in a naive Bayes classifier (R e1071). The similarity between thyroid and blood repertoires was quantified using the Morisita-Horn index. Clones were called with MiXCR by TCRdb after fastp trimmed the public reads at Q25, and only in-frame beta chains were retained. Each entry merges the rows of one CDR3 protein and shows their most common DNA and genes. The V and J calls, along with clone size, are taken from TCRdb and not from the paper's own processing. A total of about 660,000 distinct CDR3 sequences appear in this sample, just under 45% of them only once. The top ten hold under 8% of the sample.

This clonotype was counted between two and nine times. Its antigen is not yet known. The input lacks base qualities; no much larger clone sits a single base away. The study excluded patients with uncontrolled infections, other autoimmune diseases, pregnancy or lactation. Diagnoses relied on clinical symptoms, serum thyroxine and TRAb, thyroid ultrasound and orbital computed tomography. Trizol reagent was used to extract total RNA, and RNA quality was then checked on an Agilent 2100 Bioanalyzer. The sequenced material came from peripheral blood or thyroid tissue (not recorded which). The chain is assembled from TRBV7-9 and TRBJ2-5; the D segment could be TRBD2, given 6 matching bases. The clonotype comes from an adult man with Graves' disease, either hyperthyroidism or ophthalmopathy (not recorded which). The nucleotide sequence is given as TGTGCCAGCAGCTTAGGAATCGCCGGGAGCTTGGAGACCCAGTACTTC. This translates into CASSLGIAGSLETQYF.